This passage covers 12 T cell receptor beta chains from one sample sequenced in a study of T cell responses to AZD1222 COVID-19 vaccine. Clones were sequenced by immunoSEQ multiplex PCR, and TCRdb holds only the in-frame ones, with some missing. The sample holds 150,000 to 200,000 clones, 85% to 95% seen once. This sample comprised peripheral blood, obtained on day 0 of AZD1222 vaccination. All receptors come from an adult in good health.

The chain uses TRBV19 and TRBJ2-1; D remains unclear. The CDR3 has 15 amino acids. The V and J ends lost 2 bases and 5 bases respectively, with 13 bases between them. CDR1 is LNHDA, CDR2 SQIVND, per germline (reference sequence). The CDR3 coding sequence is TGTGCCAGTAGTATATGGGTAAATCGGGACAATGAGCAGTTCTTC. The encoded protein is CASSIWVNRDNEQFF.

The rearrangement joins TRBV6-1 to TRBJ1-1, with D possibly TRBD1 on 5 matching bases. The germline gives CDR1 MNHNS, CDR2 SASEGT. V was cut by 1 base and J by 11 bases, with 14 bases left in between. The CDR3 length is 13 residues. This CDR3 is CASSEGALRGAFF. CDR3 nucleotides: TGTGCCAGCAGTGAAGGGGCCCTAAGGGGTGCTTTCTTT.

The chain is built from TRBV6-1 and TRBJ1-1; weak D call: TRBD1 (6 bases). Per germline, CDR1 MNHNS and CDR2 SASEGT. The CDR3 runs 16 residues. Trimming took off 3 bases at V and 5 bases at J, with 19 bases between the two ends. The DNA of the CDR3 is TGTGCCAGCAGTGAGTTGGGGGCCGGATTGGGAACTGAAGCTTTCTTT. Translating gives CASSELGAGLGTEAFF.

This chain links TRBV9 with TRBJ1-1; no reliable D call. The CDR3 runs 14 residues. V lost 3 bases and J lost 3, with 12 bases in between. Germline V gene lookup returns CDR1 SGDLS and CDR2 YYNGEE. CDR3 sequence: CASSGLRGHTEAFF. The CDR3 bases are TGTGCCAGCAGCGGGCTTCGCGGCCACACTGAAGCTTTCTTT.

V gene TRBV30 combines with J gene TRBJ1-1, with a tentative D call TRBD1 (5 bases). CDR1 and CDR2 from the germline V gene are GTSNPN and SVGIG (reference sequence). V lost 5 bases, J lost 4 bases, and 14 bases lay in between. The CDR3 sequence is 13 residues long. The CDR3 nucleotides are TGTGCCTGGGCAGGGACCGGGCTCACTGAAGCTTTCTTT. It encodes CAWAGTGLTEAFF.

The rearrangement joins TRBV5-1 to TRBJ2-3, with unresolved D. The CDR3 length is 13 residues. The V gene lost 1 base and the J gene lost 1 base, with 4 bases spanning the gap. Germline V gives CDR1 SGHRS, CDR2 YFSETQ. CDR3 nucleotides: TGCGCCAGCAGCTTGTTGGGCACAGATACGCAGTATTTT. It codes for CASSLLGTDTQYF.

The J gene is TRBJ1-5, the V gene TRBV6-5, with 7 bases aligning to TRBD1. The CDR3 length is 13 residues. V lost 5 bases and J lost 6; bases outside the gene matches: 4. The germline V gene has CDR1 MNHEY and CDR2 SVGAGI. The CDR3 sequence: CASSTTGAQPQHF. The CDR3 DNA reads TGTGCCAGCAGTACCACAGGGGCTCAGCCCCAGCATTTT.

The rearrangement links TRBV7-9 to TRBJ2-7; perhaps TRBD1 as D (6 bases). The V gene lost 7 bases and the J gene lost 2 bases, with 18 bases spanning the gap. The CDR3 covers 15 residues. The germline V gene encodes CDR1 SEHNR and CDR2 FQNEAQ (reference sequence). For the CDR3, the DNA is TGTGCCAGCAACACACAGGGACGGGCGACCTACGAGCAGTACTTC. Translated, it gives CASNTQGRATYEQYF.

This clone was seen once. This rearrangement joins TRBV6-5 to TRBJ1-5; no clear D. V was shortened by 0 bases and J by 3 bases, with 9 bases between the two germline ends. The CDR3 runs 15 residues. Germline V gene lookup returns CDR1 MNHEY and CDR2 SVGAGI. As DNA, the CDR3 is TGTGCCAGCAGTTACTCGTTCCGGGTCAATCAGCCCCAGCATTTT. It encodes CASSYSFRVNQPQHF.

The chain combines TRBV3-1 (or the pseudogene TRBV3-2) with TRBJ2-7; D perhaps matches TRBD1 (6 bases). The CDR3 contains 14 residues. Trimming cost V 3 bases and J 2 bases, with 11 bases left between them. Germline values: CDR1 LGHDT, CDR2 YNNKEL (reference sequence). The chain's CDR3 is CASSHHGQPYEQYF. As DNA, the CDR3 is TGTGCCAGCAGCCATCACGGACAGCCCTACGAGCAGTACTTC.

The chain joins TRBV7-9 to TRBJ2-7, with a possible D match to TRBD1 (6 bases). The CDR3 length is 15 residues. Trimming removed 1 base at V and 1 base at J, with 11 bases between. Germline-derived CDR1 and CDR2 are SEHNR and FQNEAQ (reference sequence). The CDR3 sequence: CASSLGNQGSYEQYF. The CDR3 region has the DNA TGTGCCAGCAGCTTAGGTAATCAGGGGTCCTACGAGCAGTACTTC.

The chain joins TRBV7-9 to TRBJ1-2; D is ambiguous. CDR3 length: 12 amino acids. V gave up 1 base and J gave up 7 bases, with 7 bases separating them. CDR1 and CDR2 (germline): SEHNR, FQNEAQ (reference sequence). CDR3 loop: CASSLEQGGYTF. The CDR3 DNA reads TGTGCCAGCAGCTTAGAACAAGGTGGCTACACCTTC.